This T cell receptor (beta chain) was observed in a study of shared clonotypes between healthy human individuals. Terminally differentiated effector memory CD45RA+ cells were excluded by CCR7 positive selection of CD45RO-negative cells. The CDR3 totals 14 residues. Trimming shortened V by 0 bases and J by 7 bases, and 11 bases separated the two germline ends. Germline CDR1 and CDR2: SGHRS and YFSETQ. This clone was seen only once. Assay execution took place at the deep level. Replicate PCRs from sorted subsets contained around 190 ng DNA, which is around 30,000 T cell genomes. Generated by immunoSEQ multiplex PCR, the TCRdb table keeps only in-frame clones and is missing some. This table holds hundreds of thousands of clones, just over 95% found once.

Sequenced: naive CD8+ T cells sorted from blood. The rearrangement joins TRBV5-1 to TRBJ2-1; D gene uncertain. The sequence was obtained from a man aged 25 to 40 in good health. Written as DNA, the CDR3 is TGCGCCAGCAGCTTGGATCGGACGGATAATGAGCAGTTCTTC. Translation gives CASSLDRTDNEQFF. Full variable domain (rest looked up from reference TRBV5-1 and TRBJ2-1): KAGVTQTPRYLIKTRGQQVTLSCSPISGHRSVSWYQQTPGQGLQFLFEYFSETQRNKGNFPGRFSGRQFSNSRSEMNVSTLELGDSALYLCASSLDRTDNEQFFGPGTRLTVL.